This T cell receptor (beta chain) came from a study of molecular identifiers for immune sequencing clone quantification. The study, taken as a whole, reports: Naive cells had under 1% of molecules in clones above 20 RNA copies, effectors over 98%. The sizes of highly expanded clones could be underestimated when identical TCR molecules share a barcode.

The germline gives CDR1 MDHEN, CDR2 SYDVKM. V was pared by 3 bases and J by 7 bases, with 10 bases between. CDR3 length: 13 residues. TCRdb reprocessed the PCR reads via MiXCR and lists one record per CDR3 protein. Among about 500,000 distinct CDR3 sequences listed, roughly 23% were seen once. About this clonotype itself: Its specificity is unknown. The CDR3 ends on some other residue instead of the conserved phenylalanine or tryptophan, so this is likely a read error.

Libraries used roughly 18,000 to 1,000,000 sorted naive CD8 T cells and 10%, 30% or 50% RNA input. The sequencing input was naive CD8+ T cells from blood, with Jurkat cell RNA spiked in. Subset described: FACS-sorted CD8+CD4-CCR7+CD45RA+ naive T cells. The chain uses TRBV28 and TRBJ1-5; D is undetermined. The TCR sequence derives from a human donor in good health. Some libraries in this study had Jurkat cell RNA spiked in. This chain's CDR3 is CASSFRGGQPQHY. Here the CDR3 DNA reads TGTGCCAGCAGTTTTCGGGGAGGCCAGCCCCAGCATTAT.